This TCR beta chain appears in the sequencing data of a study of response to subunit inactivated influenza vaccine. TCRdb redid the calling of the RT-PCR reads with MiXCR, one entry per CDR3 protein. The repertoire holds about 780,000 distinct CDR3 sequences, with under 20% as singletons. Findings of the study overall: It was suggested by the authors that few new T cells are recruited by each seasonal influenza vaccination.

This clonotype has just one count. No antigen is known for it. The ends were cut back, 2 bases at V and 1 base at J, with 11 bases in the middle. The CDR3 covers 15 residues. Germline CDR1 is MNHEY and CDR2 is SVGAGI. This sequence originates from a man aged 50 to 59 who received an inactivated influenza vaccine. V usage is TRBV6-5 and J usage is TRBJ1-1; weak D call: TRBD1 (5 bases). Sequences were derived from PBMCs from blood, sampled 5 days after vaccination. CDR3 nucleotides: TGTGCCAGCAGTTACGGGTGGGACGGGAACACTGAAGCTTTCTTT. Translation: CASSYGWDGNTEAFF.